The TCR beta chain under discussion was sequenced for a study of Ad26.COV2.S vaccination and SARS-CoV-2 variants. Specified treatment: about 20 received Ad26.COV2.S at low or high dose, single or two shots; several received placebo; per-sample allocation not given. Day 63 after the first vaccine or placebo injection was the time point for sampling. J gave up 6 bases and V 8 bases, and 30 bases lay outside the gene matches. This CDR3 comprises 20 residues. Germline V gene data show CDR1 as SNHLY and CDR2 as FYNNEI. Using immunoSEQ multiplex PCR, the repertoire was profiled, and TCRdb retains in-frame clones only, with some absent. The sample has around 300,000 clones; around 90% are singletons.

V and J are TRBV2 and TRBJ1-2; 7 bases map to TRBD1. This sequence was found in a person between 18 and 59 years old who received the Ad26.COV2.S COVID-19 vaccine or a placebo. The starting material was peripheral blood, obtained in a trial of Ad26.COV2.S vaccine versus placebo. The CDR3 loop is CASLSWIRGTELGERDGYTF. The CDR3 coding sequence is TGTGCCAGCCTTTCTTGGATCCGAGGGACAGAACTCGGGGAGAGAGATGGCTACACCTTC.